The 25 T cell receptor beta chains below come from one sample, sequenced in a study of CD4 T cells in relation to SARS-CoV-2 and coronaviruses. Assay: immunoSEQ multiplex PCR; the TCRdb copy retains only in-frame clones and omits some. Of about 24,000 clones in the sample, around 74% are singletons; the top ten hold roughly 16%. Their target antigens are unknown. Unexposed donor CD4+ T cells date from about 2011-2018, before the COVID-19 pandemic. The cells were cultured for about ten days before CD4+ T cells were isolated. The sample was CD4+ T cells from PBMCs, cultured in vitro. Receptor source: a human donor in good health.

The V and J genes are TRBV6-1 and TRBJ1-1; D is uncertain. Germline loops: CDR1 MNHNS, CDR2 SASEGT. V shed 3 bases and J shed 4 bases, with 12 bases lying between them. CDR3 length: 14 amino acids. The CDR3 sequence is CASSDRLASTEAFF. The DNA of the CDR3 is TGTGCCAGCAGTGACCGCTTGGCTAGCACTGAAGCTTTCTTT.

This clone was counted a single time. The DNA of the CDR3 is TGTGCCAGCAGCAAATGGAAGGGAGAGGTCACTGAAGCTTTCTTT. It codes for CASSKWKGEVTEAFF. The V gene is TRBV21-1, the J gene TRBJ1-1. TRBV21-1 is shown as a pseudogene. The CDR3 spans 15 residues.

In DNA form, the CDR3 reads TGTGCCAGCAGTTACCTGCAGGGGAACTATGGCTACACCTTC. This encodes CASSYLQGNYGYTF. The chain couples TRBV6-5 to TRBJ1-2; perhaps TRBD1 as D (6 bases). The V gene's germline CDR1 is MNHEY and CDR2 SVGAGI. Trimming removed 2 bases from V and 2 bases from J, with 9 bases in between. This CDR3 is built from 14 residues.

The chain uses TRBV25-1 and TRBJ1-2; TRBD1 might be the D (6 bases). V gave up 6 bases and J gave up 6 bases, with 14 bases separating them. CDR1 MGHDK and CDR2 SYGVNS come from the germline V gene. The CDR3 totals 13 residues. The CDR3 nucleotides are TGTGCCAGCAGACTCGGGACATACGATGGCTACACCTTC. Residues: CASRLGTYDGYTF.

Remarks on this clone: The junction departs from the called germline gene at one end, perhaps through a read error. V and J are TRBV3-1 (or the pseudogene TRBV3-2) and TRBJ2-7; TRBD1 or TRBD2 may be the D gene (5 bases each). The CDR3 contains 13 residues. CDR1 LGHDT and CDR2 YNNKEL come from the germline V gene (reference sequence). In nucleotides, the CDR3 is TGTGCCAGCAGCCAAGAGGGACCGTACGGGCAGTACTTC. Translating it yields CASSQEGPYGQYF.

The chain joins TRBV24-1 to TRBJ2-1, with a tentative D call TRBD1 (6 bases). V lost 5 bases, J lost 3 bases, and 13 bases lay in between. The germline CDR1 and CDR2 sequences are KGHDR and SFDVKD. There are 15 residues in the CDR3. CDR3 sequence reads: CATSGLTGVYNEQFF. For the CDR3, the DNA is TGTGCCACCAGTGGCCTGACAGGCGTCTACAATGAGCAGTTCTTC.

The V call is TRBV3-1 (or the pseudogene TRBV3-2), the J call TRBJ1-5, with D unclear. Germline V gene lookup returns CDR1 LGHDT and CDR2 YNNKEL (reference sequence). The V end lost 1 base, the J end lost 9 bases, and 16 bases lay between the germline ends. The CDR3 sequence is 15 residues long. In nucleotides, the CDR3 is TGTGCCAGCAGCCAAGGCGTGGCAGGACCAGGGCCCCAGCATTTT. It encodes CASSQGVAGPGPQHF.

This clone was counted a single time. The chain employs TRBV2 and TRBJ1-2, with a possible D match to TRBD1 (5 bases). Deletions cut 6 bases from V and 4 bases from J, with 12 bases between. The germline V gene has CDR1 SNHLY and CDR2 FYNNEI. This CDR3 has 13 residues. The CDR3 region has the DNA TGTGCCAGCAGGCCTAGACAGACCTATGGCTACACCTTC. It codes for CASRPRQTYGYTF.

This chain links TRBV4-1 with TRBJ1-2; 12 nucleotides align to TRBD1. With V trimmed by 4 bases and J by 4 bases, 7 bases remained unmatched. The CDR3 is 16 residues long. CDR1 MGHRA and CDR2 YSYEKL come from the germline V gene. In nucleotides, the CDR3 is TGCGCCAGCAGCCTCCGGGACAGGGGGCCCAGCTATGGCTACACCTTC. Its translation is CASSLRDRGPSYGYTF.

The chain employs TRBV6-2 or TRBV6-3 and TRBJ2-7, with TRBD2 identical over 11 bases. J was trimmed by 1 base and V by 5 bases; bases with no gene match: 7. The CDR3 sequence is 16 residues long. Germline V gene lookup returns CDR1 MNHEY and CDR2 SVGEGT. CDR3 loop: CASSPGGTSGSYEQYF. DNA for the CDR3: TGTGCCAGCAGTCCCGGAGGGACTAGCGGATCCTACGAGCAGTACTTC.

The chain links TRBV7-9 to TRBJ2-7; 8 bases agree with TRBD2. CDR3 length: 13 amino acids. The trim removed 6 bases at V and 2 bases at J, leaving 3 bases unmatched. Germline lookup yields CDR1 SEHNR and CDR2 FQNEAQ (reference sequence). The CDR3 sequence is CASRTSGPYEQYF. The CDR3 DNA reads TGTGCCAGCAGAACTAGCGGACCCTACGAGCAGTACTTC.

The chain has TRBV5-4 and TRBJ2-7; 8 bases match TRBD1. Germline V gene data show CDR1 as SGHNT and CDR2 as YYREEE (reference sequence). This CDR3 spans 16 amino acids. Unmatched junction bases numbered 12, after V lost 4 bases and J lost 3 bases. The CDR3 DNA is TGTGCCAGCAGCGCGTTTAGGCAGGGGGCCTTCTACGAGCAGTACTTC. Its protein product is CASSAFRQGAFYEQYF.

The chain couples TRBV5-1 to TRBJ1-2; the D is unclear. V was shortened by 0 bases and J by 4 bases, with 7 bases between the two germline ends. CDR3 length: 13 residues. CDR1 SGHRS and CDR2 YFSETQ come from the germline V gene. Here the CDR3 reads CASSLVGGYGYTF. The CDR3 nucleotides read TGCGCCAGCAGCTTGGTGGGCGGCTATGGCTACACCTTC.

The chain combines TRBV6-4 with TRBJ1-1, with D possibly matching TRBD1 (5 bases). The germline CDR1 and CDR2 sequences are MRHNA and SNTAGT. Between the trimmed V and J ends, which lost 6 bases and 1 base, there was a span of 9 bases. There are 13 residues in the CDR3. Here the CDR3 reads CASRADTNTEAFF. The CDR3 DNA reads as TGTGCCAGCAGGGCGGACACGAACACTGAAGCTTTCTTT.

The chain has TRBV7-3 and TRBJ2-2, with a possible D match to TRBD2 (6 bases). The germline V and J ends were trimmed by 6 bases and 0 bases, with 14 bases remaining between them. Germline V gives CDR1 SGHTA, CDR2 FQGTGA. This CDR3 is built from 16 residues. CDR3 in amino acids: CASSQAGAPNTGELFF. The CDR3, as DNA: TGTGCCAGCAGTCAAGCGGGTGCACCGAACACCGGGGAGCTGTTTTTT. The variable domain in full, with the rest retrieved from reference TRBV7-3 and TRBJ2-2, is GAGVSQTPSNKVTEKGKYVELRCDPISGHTALYWYRQSLGQGPEFLIYFQGTGAADDSGLPNDRFFAVRPEGSVSTLKIQRTERGDSAVYLCASSQAGAPNTGELFFGEGSRLTVL.

The chain couples TRBV3-1 (or the pseudogene TRBV3-2) to TRBJ2-2; unclear D gene. The CDR3 contains 15 residues. The germline CDR1 and CDR2 sequences are LGHDT and YNNKEL (reference sequence). Trimming took 4 bases from V and 6 from J, leaving 15 bases between them. Here the CDR3 reads CASSPTQQVPGELFF. The CDR3, as DNA: TGTGCCAGCAGCCCAACTCAACAAGTTCCCGGGGAGCTGTTTTTT.

This chain connects TRBV3-1 (or the pseudogene TRBV3-2) to TRBJ1-6; D uncertain. Trimming left V 5 bases short and J 7 bases short, with 6 bases between. The germline V gene encodes CDR1 LGHDT and CDR2 YNNKEL (reference sequence). This CDR3 has 12 residues. CDR3 DNA: TGTGCCAGCAGCTTGCAGAATTCACCCCTCCACTTT. This sequence encodes CASSLQNSPLHF.

This clone appeared a few times. The chain links TRBV10-3 to TRBJ1-1, with no clear D. Germline V gene lookup returns CDR1 ENHRY and CDR2 SYGVKD. Trimming cost V 2 bases and J 0 bases, with 4 bases left between them. This CDR3 has 13 amino acids. The chain's CDR3 is CAISERVNTEAFF. CDR3 DNA sequence: TGTGCCATCAGTGAGCGGGTGAACACTGAAGCTTTCTTT.

This sequence joins TRBV30 and TRBJ1-2, with 10 bases lining up with TRBD1. Unmatched junction bases numbered 4, after V lost 2 bases and J lost 4 bases. Germline CDR1 reads GTSNPN; CDR2 reads SVGIG (reference sequence). CDR3 length: 14 amino acids. The CDR3 here is CAWSPGQGSYGYTF. The DNA of the CDR3 is TGTGCCTGGAGTCCGGGACAGGGGAGCTATGGCTACACCTTC.

The chain joins TRBV23-1 to TRBJ1-4; TRBD1 might be the D (5 bases). TRBV23-1 is filed as an ORF, its function uncertain. The CDR3 runs to 16 residues. The V end was cut by 2 bases, the J end by 7 bases, with 17 bases between. DNA for the CDR3: TGCGCCAGCAGTCAAGGGGGACGCGCTAGGAGTGAAAAACTGTTTTTT. It encodes CASSQGGRARSEKLFF.

This chain joins TRBV19 and TRBJ1-2, with D tentatively TRBD1 (5 bases). The CDR3 is made up of 15 amino acids. V lost 2 bases to trimming and J lost 6 bases, with 16 bases between them. CDR1 LNHDA and CDR2 SQIVND come from the germline V gene (reference sequence). The chain's CDR3 is CASSILSGQSDGYTF. In DNA, the CDR3 is TGTGCCAGTAGTATATTATCGGGGCAGTCTGATGGCTACACCTTC.

This clone was recorded a few times. V gene TRBV10-3 combines with J gene TRBJ2-7, with 10 positions matching TRBD2. The germline CDR1 and CDR2 sequences are ENHRY and SYGVKD. Trimming took 5 bases from V and 7 from J; bases not matched to a gene: 5. The length of the CDR3 is 13 residues. The DNA for the CDR3 is TGTGCCATCAGTTCCGGGACTAGCGTAGAGCAGTACTTC. Translation: CAISSGTSVEQYF.

The V and J genes are TRBV7-9 and TRBJ1-2, with no clear D. CDR3 length equals 12 residues. Trimming left V 8 bases short and J 7 bases short, with 14 bases between. Per the germline V gene, CDR1 is SEHNR and CDR2 is FQNEAQ (reference sequence). The CDR3 reads CASRPEDSGYTF. The CDR3, as DNA: TGTGCCAGCCGGCCGGAGGACTCTGGCTACACCTTC.

The V and J genes are TRBV5-1 and TRBJ2-3; D is possibly TRBD1 or TRBD2 (5 bases each). V was trimmed by 4 bases and J by 2 bases, leaving 17 bases between them. The CDR3 consists of 16 residues. CDR1 is SGHRS and CDR2 is YFSETQ in the germline V gene. This CDR3 reads CASSPGRGGPTDTQYF. The CDR3 bases are TGCGCCAGCAGCCCAGGCCGTGGGGGACCCACAGATACGCAGTATTTT.

This clone was detected only a few times. The gene calls are TRBV12-3 or TRBV12-4 and TRBJ1-2; D not certain. This CDR3 contains 13 residues. V shed 1 base and J shed 8 bases, with 11 bases lying between them. The CDR3, as DNA: TGTGCCAGCAGTTTAGGAACGGCCCGGGGCTACACCTTC. Translating it yields CASSLGTARGYTF.